Listed below are T cell receptor beta chains from one sample, sequenced in a study of T cell responses to AZD1222 COVID-19 vaccine. Here immunoSEQ multiplex PCR was the method, and the copy in TCRdb shows in-frame clones only, minus some. Among under 95,000 clones listed, around 90% were seen once. Sequenced material: peripheral blood, taken on day 0 of AZD1222 vaccination. The origin of the receptors is an adult in good health. CDR3s include the opening cysteine and the closing phenylalanine or tryptophan. D genes are given only for firm matches. Clone sizes are given selectively: once, few, many, or a class where the clone is expanded.

TRBV27	once	TRBJ1-6	TRBD1	CASSWDRGGSPLHF	TGTGCCAGCAGTTGGGACAGGGGCGGTTCACCCCTCCACTTT
TRBV10-1	-	TRBJ1-5	-	CASRQGNQPQHF	TGCGCCAGCAGACAGGGCAATCAGCCCCAGCATTTT
TRBV5-1	few	TRBJ2-7	-	CASSSQGYYEQYF	TGCGCCAGCAGCTCACAGGGTTACTACGAGCAGTACTTC
TRBV2	-	TRBJ2-7	-	CASSEGGSAYEQYF	TGTGCCAGCAGTGAAGGGGGGTCTGCTTACGAGCAGTACTTC
TRBV3-1/TRBV3-2	-	TRBJ2-3	TRBD2	CASSTSGSNTDTQYF	TGTGCCAGCAGCACTAGCGGGAGTAACACAGATACGCAGTATTTT
TRBV7-7	-	TRBJ2-5	-	CASSTLGVRETQYF	TGTGCTAGCAGCACCTTAGGGGTCCGGGAGACCCAGTACTTC
TRBV5-1	-	TRBJ2-7	-	CASSLARRGEQYF	TGCGCCAGCAGCTTGGCCCGACGCGGCGAGCAGTACTTC
TRBV27	-	TRBJ1-6	-	CASSLRGSPLHF	TGTGCCAGCAGTTTACGGGGGTCACCCCTCCACTTT
TRBV7-9	-	TRBJ2-3	-	CASSLADDYTDTQYF	TGTGCCAGCAGCCTCGCCGACGACTACACAGATACGCAGTATTTT
TRBV5-1	-	TRBJ1-2	-	CASSLAGWNYGYTF	TGCGCCAGCAGCTTGGCGGGCTGGAACTATGGCTACACCTTC
TRBV7-2	-	TRBJ2-7	-	CASSLTGQYEQYF	TGTGCCAGCAGCTTAACTGGACAGTACGAGCAGTACTTC
TRBV7-9	-	TRBJ1-2	-	CASSLVPGGYTF	TGTGCCAGCAGCTTAGTTCCTGGAGGCTACACCTTC
TRBV27	-	TRBJ1-1	-	CASRVGDTEAFF	TGTGCCAGCAGGGTAGGGGACACTGAAGCTTTCTTT
TRBV6-5	once	TRBJ1-5	-	CASSYDSYQPQHF	TGTGCCAGCAGTTATGACAGTTATCAGCCCCAGCATTTT
TRBV9	-	TRBJ1-4	-	CASSRVGGAGEKLFF	TGTGCCAGCAGCCGTGTTGGGGGCGCGGGCGAAAAACTGTTTTTT
TRBV4-1	-	TRBJ2-1	TRBD2	CASSLGALAGGVNEQFF	TGCGCCAGCAGCCTAGGGGCACTAGCGGGGGGCGTGAATGAGCAGTTCTTC
TRBV6-6	-	TRBJ1-5	TRBD1	CASRDPGQGEYQPQHF	TGTGCCAGCAGGGACCCGGGACAGGGGGAATATCAGCCCCAGCATTTT
TRBV7-9	few	TRBJ2-5	-	CASSLGAGADGETQYF	TGTGCCAGCAGCTTAGGGGCCGGGGCCGATGGAGAGACCCAGTACTTC
TRBV19	-	TRBJ1-5	-	CASSPGGYSNQPQHF	TGTGCCAGTAGTCCGGGGGGGTATAGCAATCAGCCCCAGCATTTT
TRBV6-1	-	TRBJ1-4	-	CASSDADIPTNEKLFF	TGTGCCAGCAGTGATGCAGACATTCCAACTAATGAAAAACTGTTTTTT
TRBV30	few	TRBJ2-3	TRBD2	CAWSIDRDYQSTDTQYF	TGTGCCTGGAGTATAGACCGGGACTATCAGTCCACAGATACGCAGTATTTT
TRBV2	-	TRBJ1-4	TRBD1	CASSSDRVGGEKLFF	TGTGCCAGCAGCTCAGACAGGGTGGGGGGAGAAAAACTGTTTTTT
TRBV3-1/TRBV3-2	-	TRBJ2-7	TRBD2	CASSQNRAGGLSYEQYF	TGTGCCAGCAGCCAAAATAGAGCGGGGGGCCTCTCCTACGAGCAGTACTTC
TRBV7-9	-	TRBJ2-7	TRBD1	CASSTQGNEQYF	TGTGCCAGCAGCACACAGGGGAACGAGCAGTACTTC
TRBV6-5	-	TRBJ2-5	-	CASSPNPGGQETQYF	TGTGCCAGCAGCCCCAACCCCGGGGGCCAAGAGACCCAGTACTTC
TRBV6-5	once	TRBJ2-1	-	CASSLDRSSYNEQFF	TGTGCCAGCAGCCTCGACAGGAGCTCCTACAATGAGCAGTTCTTC
TRBV5-6	-	TRBJ2-5	TRBD1	CASSPDRGLQETQYF	TGTGCCAGCAGCCCGGACAGGGGGTTACAAGAGACCCAGTACTTC
TRBV27	-	TRBJ2-6	-	CASSIRNSGANVLTF	TGTGCCAGCAGTATCAGGAACTCTGGGGCCAACGTCCTGACTTTC